Listed below are T cell receptor beta chains from one sample, sequenced in a study of OX40 agonist ivuxolimab in advanced cancers. Here immunoSEQ multiplex PCR was the method, and the copy in TCRdb shows in-frame clones only, minus some. The sample lists about 48,000 clones, about 83% occurring once. Sequenced here: CD4+ or CD8+ T cells sorted from blood, sampled in a trial of the OX40 agonist ivuxolimab. The receptors were sampled from an adult with an advanced solid tumor such as melanoma, head and neck, liver or kidney cancer. Each CDR3 is given with its conserved first and last residue. Fields, in order: CDR3 protein, CDR3 DNA, D gene, clone size, J gene, V gene. D genes are given only for firm matches. Expanded clones are given a class, and other clones once, few, many or no size at all.

cdr3_aa: CASSLGGGGEAFF
cdr3_nt: TGTGCCAGCAGCTTAGGAGGGGGCGGTGAAGCTTTCTTT
d_call: TRBD1
clone_size: once
j_call: TRBJ1-1
v_call: TRBV7-6

cdr3_aa: CASSFGQGLTTEAFF
cdr3_nt: TGTGCCAGCAGTTTCGGACAGGGTCTAACCACTGAAGCTTTCTTT
d_call: TRBD1
clone_size: .
j_call: TRBJ1-1
v_call: TRBV6-5

cdr3_aa: CASSSSDQVYNEQFF
cdr3_nt: TGTGCCAGCAGCTCCAGCGATCAAGTCTACAATGAGCAGTTCTTC
d_call: .
clone_size: .
j_call: TRBJ2-1
v_call: TRBV11-3

cdr3_aa: CAWSGGNEQFF
cdr3_nt: TGTGCCTGGAGTGGAGGGAATGAGCAGTTCTTC
d_call: .
clone_size: .
j_call: TRBJ2-1
v_call: TRBV30

cdr3_aa: CAITTDSTDTQYF
cdr3_nt: TGTGCCATCACTACTGACAGCACAGATACGCAGTATTTT
d_call: .
clone_size: .
j_call: TRBJ2-3
v_call: TRBV10-3

cdr3_aa: CASNFGMNTGELFF
cdr3_nt: TGTGCCAGCAATTTCGGGATGAACACCGGGGAGCTGTTTTTT
d_call: .
clone_size: .
j_call: TRBJ2-2
v_call: TRBV27

cdr3_aa: CASSSGRGRTENSPLHF
cdr3_nt: TGTGCCAGCAGCTCAGGGAGGGGGCGCACGGAGAATTCACCCCTCCACTTT
d_call: TRBD1
clone_size: few
j_call: TRBJ1-6
v_call: TRBV9

cdr3_aa: CASSLVTAQETQYF
cdr3_nt: TGTGCCAGCAGCTTAGTAACAGCCCAAGAGACCCAGTACTTC
d_call: .
clone_size: .
j_call: TRBJ2-5
v_call: TRBV7-9

cdr3_aa: CASSYSRGFNTEAFF
cdr3_nt: TGTGCCAGCAGTTACTCAAGGGGATTTAACACTGAAGCTTTCTTT
d_call: .
clone_size: .
j_call: TRBJ1-1
v_call: TRBV6-5

cdr3_aa: CASSLGGAFF
cdr3_nt: TGTGCCAGCAGCTTAGGGGGGGCTTTCTTT
d_call: .
clone_size: .
j_call: TRBJ1-1
v_call: TRBV7-9

cdr3_aa: CASSVTGLSREKLFF
cdr3_nt: TGTGCCAGCAGCGTGACAGGGTTGTCTAGAGAAAAACTGTTTTTT
d_call: TRBD1
clone_size: .
j_call: TRBJ1-4
v_call: TRBV9

cdr3_aa: CASSEKDLTEAFF
cdr3_nt: TGTGCCAGCAGTGAAAAGGACCTCACTGAAGCTTTCTTT
d_call: .
clone_size: .
j_call: TRBJ1-1
v_call: TRBV2

cdr3_aa: CASGWAPVAEPQHF
cdr3_nt: TGTGCTAGTGGCTGGGCCCCGGTTGCGGAGCCCCAGCATTTT
d_call: .
clone_size: .
j_call: TRBJ1-5
v_call: TRBV12-5

cdr3_aa: CASSLVRGPIYEQYF
cdr3_nt: TGTGCCAGCAGCTTAGTGAGGGGTCCTATCTACGAGCAGTACTTC
d_call: .
clone_size: once
j_call: TRBJ2-7
v_call: TRBV11-3

cdr3_aa: CASSPWDGDTGGYTF
cdr3_nt: TGTGCCAGCAGCCCATGGGACGGCGACACGGGGGGCTACACCTTC
d_call: .
clone_size: .
j_call: TRBJ1-2
v_call: TRBV9

cdr3_aa: CASTGGQNSNQPQHF
cdr3_nt: TGTGCCAGTACCGGGGGACAGAATAGCAATCAGCCCCAGCATTTT
d_call: TRBD1
clone_size: .
j_call: TRBJ1-5
v_call: TRBV19

cdr3_aa: CASSQLADITTRQYF
cdr3_nt: TGCGCCAGCAGCCAACTAGCGGATATTACTACGAGGCAGTACTTC
d_call: TRBD2
clone_size: .
j_call: TRBJ2-7
v_call: TRBV4-3

cdr3_aa: CASSQESSGSRYEQYF
cdr3_nt: TGCGCCAGCAGCCAAGAATCGAGCGGGAGTCGGTACGAGCAGTACTTC
d_call: TRBD2
clone_size: few
j_call: TRBJ2-7
v_call: TRBV4-3

cdr3_aa: CASSSRVEPYEQYF
cdr3_nt: TGTGCCAGCAGCTCCCGGGTCGAGCCCTACGAGCAGTACTTC
d_call: .
clone_size: .
j_call: TRBJ2-7
v_call: TRBV7-9

cdr3_aa: CASSLITALNEQFF
cdr3_nt: TGTGCCAGCAGTTTAATTACCGCCCTCAATGAGCAGTTCTTC
d_call: .
clone_size: once
j_call: TRBJ2-1
v_call: TRBV27

cdr3_aa: CASSYPKDPTKNIQYF
cdr3_nt: TGTGCCAGCAGTTACCCAAAAGACCCCACCAAAAACATTCAGTACTTC
d_call: .
clone_size: .
j_call: TRBJ2-4
v_call: TRBV6-7

cdr3_aa: CASSVAGGGNTIYF
cdr3_nt: TGTGCCAGCAGCGTAGCAGGGGGTGGAAACACCATATATTTT
d_call: TRBD1
clone_size: .
j_call: TRBJ1-3
v_call: TRBV9

cdr3_aa: CASSVGGQSAEAFF
cdr3_nt: TGCGCCAGCAGCGTAGGGGGACAGAGCGCTGAAGCTTTCTTT
d_call: TRBD1
clone_size: .
j_call: TRBJ1-1
v_call: TRBV5-1

cdr3_aa: CASSSRADYGYTF
cdr3_nt: TGTGCCAGCAGTTCAAGGGCGGACTATGGCTACACCTTC
d_call: .
clone_size: .
j_call: TRBJ1-2
v_call: TRBV28

cdr3_aa: CSVEAGLFSGANVLTF
cdr3_nt: TGCAGCGTTGAGGCGGGCCTCTTCTCTGGGGCCAACGTCCTGACTTTC
d_call: .
clone_size: .
j_call: TRBJ2-6
v_call: TRBV29-1

cdr3_aa: CASSQEGDQETQYF
cdr3_nt: TGTGCCAGCAGCCAAGAGGGGGACCAAGAGACCCAGTACTTC
d_call: .
clone_size: few
j_call: TRBJ2-5
v_call: TRBV4-2

cdr3_aa: CASIPSRGGQFLGELFF
cdr3_nt: TGTGCCAGCATCCCCTCACGCGGGGGCCAGTTTCTCGGGGAGCTGTTTTTT
d_call: .
clone_size: .
j_call: TRBJ2-2
v_call: TRBV2

cdr3_aa: CASSLPENTEAFF
cdr3_nt: TGTGCCAGCAGCTTACCGGAGAACACTGAAGCTTTCTTT
d_call: .
clone_size: few
j_call: TRBJ1-1
v_call: TRBV7-9

cdr3_aa: CASSDGTGNSPLHF
cdr3_nt: TGCGCCAGCAGCGATGGGACAGGTAATTCACCCCTCCACTTT
d_call: TRBD1
clone_size: .
j_call: TRBJ1-6
v_call: TRBV4-3

cdr3_aa: CASSQVTGDNYGYTF
cdr3_nt: TGCGCCAGCAGCCAAGTTACAGGGGATAACTATGGCTACACCTTC
d_call: TRBD1
clone_size: .
j_call: TRBJ1-2
v_call: TRBV4-1

cdr3_aa: CASSFTPGGNQPQHF
cdr3_nt: TGCGCCAGCAGCTTCACCCCGGGGGGCAATCAGCCCCAGCATTTT
d_call: .
clone_size: .
j_call: TRBJ1-5
v_call: TRBV5-1

cdr3_aa: CASSLSVTAYGYTF
cdr3_nt: TGTGCCAGCAGTTTATCGGTGACAGCTTATGGCTACACCTTC
d_call: .
clone_size: .
j_call: TRBJ1-2
v_call: TRBV27